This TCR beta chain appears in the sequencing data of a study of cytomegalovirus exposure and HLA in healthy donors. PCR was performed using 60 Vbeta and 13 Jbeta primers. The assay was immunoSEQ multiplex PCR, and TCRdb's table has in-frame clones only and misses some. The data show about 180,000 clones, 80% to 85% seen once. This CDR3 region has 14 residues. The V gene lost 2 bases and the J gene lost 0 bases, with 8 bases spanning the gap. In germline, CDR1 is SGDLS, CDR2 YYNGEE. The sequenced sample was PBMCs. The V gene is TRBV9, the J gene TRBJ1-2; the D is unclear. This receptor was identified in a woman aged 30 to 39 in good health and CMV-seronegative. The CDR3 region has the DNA TGTGCCAGCAGCGTTCAGGTAGCTAACTATGGCTACACCTTC. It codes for CASSVQVANYGYTF.